What follows are 21 T cell receptor beta chains derived from one specimen sequenced in a study of OX40 agonist ivuxolimab in advanced cancers. Assay used: immunoSEQ multiplex PCR; TCRdb lists only in-frame clones, some missing. The repertoire holds approximately 30,000 clones, with roughly nine tenths as singletons. Material: CD4+ or CD8+ T cells sorted from blood, obtained in a trial of the OX40 agonist ivuxolimab. The source is an adult with an advanced solid tumor such as melanoma, head and neck, liver or kidney cancer.

The chain carries TRBV28 and TRBJ1-6, with TRBD1 matching over 11 bases. V lost 10 bases, J lost 8 bases, and 4 bases stayed unmatched. This CDR3 is 13 amino acids long. Germline V lookup: CDR1 MDHEN, CDR2 SYDVKM. This CDR3 reads CAIPGQGDSPLHF. As DNA, the CDR3 is TGTGCCATCCCGGGACAGGGGGATTCACCCCTCCACTTT.

This clone was observed once. The V call is TRBV6-5, the J call TRBJ2-5, with D perhaps being TRBD1 or TRBD2 (5 bases each). With 2 bases removed from V and 4 bases from J, the gap between germline ends came to 11 bases. The CDR3 has 14 amino acids. Germline lookup yields CDR1 MNHEY and CDR2 SVGAGI. This chain's CDR3 is CASSYRGRGETQYF. CDR3 nucleotides: TGTGCCAGCAGTTACCGGGGTAGGGGAGAGACCCAGTACTTC.

The chain links TRBV12-2 to TRBJ2-5; the D call in the table, TRBD2, was not verified against the DNA. TRBV12-2 corresponds to a pseudogene. This CDR3 is 18 amino acids long. CDR3 in amino acids: CASRLAPGGQSGQETQYF. CDR3 coding DNA: TGTGCAAGTCGCTTAGCCCCCGGGGGGCAGTCTGGCCAAGAGACCCAGTACTTC.

The chain carries TRBV5-1 and TRBJ2-5, with 7 bases identical to TRBD2. CDR1 and CDR2 from the germline V gene are SGHRS and YFSETQ. Trimming took 7 bases from V and 3 from J; bases not matched to a gene: 12. CDR3 length: 15 residues. The CDR3 reads CASSLLATSEETQYF. The CDR3 DNA is TGCGCCAGCTCCTTACTGGCAACTAGCGAAGAGACCCAGTACTTC.

The chain is built from TRBV23-1 and TRBJ1-5; D is uncertain. TRBV23-1 is an ORF, and what it does is uncertain. V lost 1 base and J 5 bases, leaving 15 bases between the germline ends. This CDR3 region has 16 residues. Here the CDR3 DNA reads TGCGCCAGCAGTCAATGGAGTGCCACATGTGATCAGCCCCAGCATTTT. Amino acid sequence: CASSQWSATCDQPQHF.

This clone was picked up one time. The V gene is TRBV19, the J gene TRBJ2-5, with TRBD2 identical over 8 bases. CDR1 LNHDA and CDR2 SQIVND come from the germline V gene (reference sequence). This CDR3 region has 16 residues. V was clipped by 6 bases and J by 5 bases; unmatched bases: 14. The chain's CDR3 is CASRGGLAGKGETQYF. In DNA, the CDR3 is TGTGCCAGTAGGGGGGGCTTAGCGGGAAAAGGGGAGACCCAGTACTTC.

J is TRBJ2-3 and V is TRBV19, with unresolved D. This CDR3 spans 14 amino acids. V was clipped by 6 bases and J by 0 bases, with 10 bases between them. The V gene's germline CDR1 is LNHDA and CDR2 SQIVND (reference sequence). CDR3 region: CASRLQVSTDTQYF. The DNA for the CDR3 is TGTGCCAGTAGGTTACAAGTCAGCACAGATACGCAGTATTTT.

The chain recombines TRBV6-1 with TRBJ2-5; 10 bases are a match to TRBD1. The germline gives CDR1 MNHNS, CDR2 SASEGT. With 6 bases clipped from V and 5 bases from J, the junction kept 6 bases outside the gene matches. This CDR3 spans 14 amino acids. The CDR3, as DNA: TGTGCCAGCAGCCAGACAGGGGGCGCGGAGACCCAGTACTTC. This translates into CASSQTGGAETQYF.

The CDR3 region is CASPVEGDSYEQYF. In DNA, the CDR3 is TGTGCCAGCCCCGTGGAAGGGGACTCCTACGAGCAGTACTTC. The rearrangement joins TRBV25-1 to TRBJ2-7; perhaps TRBD1 as D (5 bases). Per germline, CDR1 MGHDK and CDR2 SYGVNS. Trimming shortened V by 8 bases and J by 0 bases, and 14 bases separated the two germline ends. The length of the CDR3 is 14 residues.

The chain carries TRBV11-1 and TRBJ1-2, with TRBD1 matching over 11 bases. J gave up 3 bases and V 9 bases, and 9 bases lay outside the gene matches. Per germline, CDR1 SGHAT and CDR2 FQDESV (reference sequence). This CDR3 spans 15 amino acids. The chain's CDR3 is CASSGQGAKDYGYTF. The DNA for the CDR3 is TGTGCCAGTTCCGGACAGGGGGCTAAAGACTATGGCTACACCTTC.

J is TRBJ1-2 and V is TRBV7-9; D remains ambiguous. The CDR3 is 12 amino acids. Per germline, CDR1 SEHNR and CDR2 FQNEAQ (reference sequence). Trimming stripped 5 bases from V and 3 bases from J, with 7 bases between. The chain's CDR3 is CASSHGDYGYTF. The CDR3 DNA reads as TGTGCCAGCAGCCATGGGGACTATGGCTACACCTTC.

The table lists this clone with a few counts. V gene TRBV7-3 combines with J gene TRBJ2-1; 10 bases fit TRBD2. CDR3 length: 16 amino acids. The V gene's germline CDR1 is SGHTA and CDR2 FQGTGA. Trimming cost V 4 bases and J 2 bases; bases outside gene matches: 5. DNA of the CDR3: TGTGCCAGCAGCTCCCTCAGCGGGGGGGCCTACAATGAGCAGTTCTTC. Residues: CASSSLSGGAYNEQFF.

The chain employs TRBV28 and TRBJ2-7; D unclear. This CDR3 comprises 10 residues. V lost 3 bases, J lost 7 bases, and 4 bases lay in between. Germline V lookup: CDR1 MDHEN, CDR2 SYDVKM. The CDR3 loop reads CASSFKEQYF. In nucleotides, the CDR3 is TGTGCCAGCAGTTTTAAAGAGCAGTACTTC.

As concerns this clone: This same CDR3 is encoded by further DNA sequences in the sample. V and J are TRBV5-1 and TRBJ2-7; D call uncertain. The CDR3 consists of 14 residues. Per the germline V gene, CDR1 is SGHRS and CDR2 is YFSETQ. Trimming stripped 0 bases from V and 1 base from J, with 8 bases between. As DNA, the CDR3 is TGCGCCAGCAGCTTGGACGCCCATTCCTACGAGCAGTACTTC. Translated, it gives CASSLDAHSYEQYF.

CDR3 nucleotide sequence: TGTGCCAGCAGTTATTTAGAGCGAGAGTACTTC. As protein: CASSYLEREYF. The genes are TRBV6-5 and TRBJ2-7; D unclear. Trimming stripped 3 bases from V and 11 bases from J, with 11 bases between. The CDR3 has 11 amino acids. Germline CDR1 MNHEY, CDR2 SVGAGI.

The genes are TRBV2 and TRBJ2-3; D gene unclear. CDR1 SNHLY and CDR2 FYNNEI come from the germline V gene. The CDR3 length is 12 residues. The V gene lost 3 bases and the J gene lost 3 bases, with 4 bases spanning the gap. CDR3 in amino acids: CASSEWTDTQYF. The CDR3 region has the DNA TGTGCCAGCAGTGAGTGGACAGATACGCAGTATTTT.

The genes are TRBV7-3 and TRBJ1-1; 7 bases align to TRBD1. The ends lost 0 bases at V and 7 bases at J; junction bases unmatched: 2. This CDR3 has 13 residues. Germline lookup yields CDR1 SGHTA and CDR2 FQGTGA. The CDR3 DNA follows: TGTGCCAGCAGCTTAACGTGGGACAGTGAAGCTTTCTTT. It encodes CASSLTWDSEAFF. Supplemented by reference TRBV7-3 and TRBJ1-1, the full variable domain reads GAGVSQTPSNKVTEKGKYVELRCDPISGHTALYWYRQSLGQGPEFLIYFQGTGAADDSGLPNDRFFAVRPEGSVSTLKIQRTERGDSAVYLCASSLTWDSEAFFGQGTRLTVV.

The chain carries TRBV6-1 and TRBJ2-7, with D possibly TRBD1 on 8 matching bases. V lost 7 bases and J lost 6, with 22 bases in between. This CDR3 has 15 residues. Germline CDR1 MNHNS, CDR2 SASEGT. The CDR3 spells CASTWGGQVLGEQYF. In DNA, the CDR3 is TGTGCCAGCACTTGGGGGGGACAGGTTCTTGGCGAGCAGTACTTC.

The chain's CDR3 is CASSLTGTVNEQFF. The DNA for the CDR3 is TGTGCCAGCAGCCTGACCGGGACTGTCAATGAGCAGTTCTTC. The rearrangement joins TRBV11-1 to TRBJ2-1; possible D gene TRBD2, 6 bases. V was pared by 5 bases and J by 6 bases, with 14 bases between. Germline V lookup: CDR1 SGHAT, CDR2 FQDESV (reference sequence). The length of the CDR3 is 14 residues.

CDR3 in DNA: TGTGCCACCAGCAGAGATATACAGCGCAATCAGCCCCAGCATTTT. Its translation: CATSRDIQRNQPQHF. V usage is TRBV15 and J usage is TRBJ1-5; D gene ambiguous. V was trimmed by 0 bases and J by 2 bases, leaving 8 bases between them. Looked up from germline, CDR1 is LNHNV and CDR2 is YYDKDF (reference sequence). The CDR3 runs to 15 residues.

The chain is built from TRBV29-1 and TRBJ2-5; 13 nucleotides line up with TRBD2. CDR3 length equals 13 residues. CDR1 is SQVTM and CDR2 is ANQGSEA in the germline V gene. Losses at the gene ends were 6 bases for V and 6 bases for J; bases not matched to a gene: 4. The CDR3 is CSVGLAGAQTQYF. The CDR3 DNA sequence: TGCAGCGTCGGACTAGCGGGAGCGCAGACCCAGTACTTC.